At least ten counts were recorded for the clone carrying this TCR beta chain. Its antigen remains unidentified. These data belong to a study of blood T cells in healthy people across ages. Each donor's blood draw was 7.5 to 10 milliliters of peripheral blood. Alongside a J-beta primer mix, a sample-barcoded 5' primer served in a second PCR lasting roughly 7 to 12 cycles. TCRdb passed the 5' RACE reads through MiXCR, listing each CDR3 protein once. The profile covers 750,000 to 850,000 distinct CDR3 sequences, with approximately 25% appearing a single time and roughly 3.5% taken by the ten largest. The CDR3 length is 13 residues. Looked up from germline, CDR1 is SGHTA and CDR2 is FQGNSA. V lost 4 bases and J 0 bases, leaving 6 bases between the germline ends. General study results and limits: A roughly linear age-dependent decrease characterized TCR beta diversity per million T cells.

This sample was shared with a second study, whose subject was T cells of mothers and their children. That study adds: Mother-child pairs who were related displayed a slightly higher overlap than unrelated pairs, a difference that was non-significant. No persistent microchimeric T cell clones were detected.

Sequenced material: blood. The rearrangement links TRBV7-2 to TRBJ1-1, with D possibly being TRBD1 (6 bases). The sequence was obtained from a boy aged 5 to 17 in good health. CDR3 amino acids: CASSWTVNTEAFF. The CDR3 bases are TGTGCCAGCAGCTGGACAGTGAACACTGAAGCTTTCTTT.